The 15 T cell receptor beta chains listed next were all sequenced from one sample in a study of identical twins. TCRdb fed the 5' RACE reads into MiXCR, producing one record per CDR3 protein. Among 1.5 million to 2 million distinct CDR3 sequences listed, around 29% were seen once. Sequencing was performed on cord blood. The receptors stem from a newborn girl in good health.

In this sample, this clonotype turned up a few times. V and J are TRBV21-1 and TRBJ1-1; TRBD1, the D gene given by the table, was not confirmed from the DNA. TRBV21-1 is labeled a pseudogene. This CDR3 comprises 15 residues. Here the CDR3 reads CASSYNQRDRTEAFF. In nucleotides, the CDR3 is TGTGCCAGCAGCTATAACCAGCGGGACAGGACTGAAGCTTTCTTT.

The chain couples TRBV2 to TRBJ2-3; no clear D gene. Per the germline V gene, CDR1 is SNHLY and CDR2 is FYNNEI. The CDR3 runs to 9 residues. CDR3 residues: CAHTDTQYF. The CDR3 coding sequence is TGTGCACACACAGATACGCAGTATTTT. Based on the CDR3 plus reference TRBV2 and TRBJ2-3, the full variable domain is EPEVTQTPSHQVTQMGQEVILRCVPISNHLYFYWYRQILGQKVEFLVSFYNNEISEKSEIFDDQFSVERPDGSNFTLKIRSTKLEDSAMYFCAHTDTQYFGPGTRLTVL.

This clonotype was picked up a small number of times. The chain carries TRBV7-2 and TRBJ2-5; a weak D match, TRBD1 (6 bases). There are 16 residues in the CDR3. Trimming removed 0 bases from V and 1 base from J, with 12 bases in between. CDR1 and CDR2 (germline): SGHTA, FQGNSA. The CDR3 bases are TGTGCCAGCAGCTTAGCGGGGGCGGGCCTCCAAGAGACCCAGTACTTC. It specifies CASSLAGAGLQETQYF.

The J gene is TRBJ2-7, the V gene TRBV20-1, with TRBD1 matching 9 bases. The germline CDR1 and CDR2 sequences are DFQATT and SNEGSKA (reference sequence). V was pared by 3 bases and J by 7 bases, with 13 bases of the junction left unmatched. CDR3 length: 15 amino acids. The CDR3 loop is CSARVPGQGSYEQYF. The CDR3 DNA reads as TGCAGTGCTAGGGTCCCGGGACAGGGATCTTATGAGCAGTACTTC.

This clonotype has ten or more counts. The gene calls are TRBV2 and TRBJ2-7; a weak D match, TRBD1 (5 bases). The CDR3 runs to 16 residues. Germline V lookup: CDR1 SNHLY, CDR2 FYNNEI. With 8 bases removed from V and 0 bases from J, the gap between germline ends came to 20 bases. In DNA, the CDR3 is TGTGCCAGCGCAGAGAAGGGGAATCTCCCCTCCTACGAGCAGTACTTC. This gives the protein CASAEKGNLPSYEQYF.

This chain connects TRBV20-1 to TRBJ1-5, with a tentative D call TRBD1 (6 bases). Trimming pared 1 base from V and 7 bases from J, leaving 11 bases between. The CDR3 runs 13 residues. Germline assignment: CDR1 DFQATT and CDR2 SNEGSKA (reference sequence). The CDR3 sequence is CSARGQGTQPQHF. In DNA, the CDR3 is TGCAGTGCTAGAGGGCAGGGGACACAGCCCCAGCATTTT.

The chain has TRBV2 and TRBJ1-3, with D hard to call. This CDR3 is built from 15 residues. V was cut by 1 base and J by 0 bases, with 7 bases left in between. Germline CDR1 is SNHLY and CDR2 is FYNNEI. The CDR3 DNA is TGTGCCAGCAGTGAAGGCCGGATCTCTGGAAACACCATATATTTT. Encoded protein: CASSEGRISGNTIYF.

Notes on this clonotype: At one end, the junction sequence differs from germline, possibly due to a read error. CDR3 residues: CGAREGGLAGYNEQFF. In nucleotides, the CDR3 is TGCGGTGCTAGAGAAGGGGGGCTAGCGGGATACAATGAGCAGTTCTTC. V usage is TRBV20-1 and J usage is TRBJ2-1; 9 nucleotides line up with TRBD2. Germline V lookup: CDR1 DFQATT, CDR2 SNEGSKA (reference sequence). The length of the CDR3 is 16 residues.

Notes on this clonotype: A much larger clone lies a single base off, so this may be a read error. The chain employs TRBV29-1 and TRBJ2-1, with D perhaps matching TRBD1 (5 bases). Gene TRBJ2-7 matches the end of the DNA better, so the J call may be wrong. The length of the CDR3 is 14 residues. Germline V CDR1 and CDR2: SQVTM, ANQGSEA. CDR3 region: CSVLPRAPYNEQYF. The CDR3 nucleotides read TGCAGCGTCCTTCCCAGGGCTCCCTACAATGAGCAGTACTTC.

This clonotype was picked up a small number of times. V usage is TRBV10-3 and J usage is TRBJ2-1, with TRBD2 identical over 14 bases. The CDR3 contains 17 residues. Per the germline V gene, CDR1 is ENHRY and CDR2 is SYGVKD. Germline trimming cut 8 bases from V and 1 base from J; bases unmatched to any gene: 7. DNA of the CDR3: TGTGCCATCGGGGCGACTAGCGGGAGGGGATCCTACAATGAGCAGTTCTTC. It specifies CAIGATSGRGSYNEQFF.

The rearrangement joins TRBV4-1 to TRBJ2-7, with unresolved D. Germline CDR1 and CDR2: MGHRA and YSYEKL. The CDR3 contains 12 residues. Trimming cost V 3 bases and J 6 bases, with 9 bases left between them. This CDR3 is CASSHPFGEQYF. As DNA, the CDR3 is TGCGCCAGCAGCCATCCCTTTGGCGAGCAGTACTTC.

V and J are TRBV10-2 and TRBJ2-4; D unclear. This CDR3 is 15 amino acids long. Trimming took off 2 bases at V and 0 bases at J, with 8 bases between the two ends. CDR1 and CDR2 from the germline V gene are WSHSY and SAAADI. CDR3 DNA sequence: TGCGCCAGCAGTGAGGCGCGGCTAGCCAAAAACATTCAGTACTTC. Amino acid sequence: CASSEARLAKNIQYF.

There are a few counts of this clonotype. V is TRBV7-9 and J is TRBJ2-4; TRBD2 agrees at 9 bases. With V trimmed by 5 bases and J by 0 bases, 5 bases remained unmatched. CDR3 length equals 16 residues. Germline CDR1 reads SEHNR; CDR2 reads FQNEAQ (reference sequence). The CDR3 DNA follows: TGTGCCAGCAGCATGGGGACTAGCCGAGCCAAAAACATTCAGTACTTC. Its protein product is CASSMGTSRAKNIQYF. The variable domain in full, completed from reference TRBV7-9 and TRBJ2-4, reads DTGVSQNPRHKITKRGQNVTFRCDPISEHNRLYWYRQTLGQGPEFLTYFQNEAQLEKSRLLSDRFSAERPKGSFSTLEIQRTEQGDSAMYLCASSMGTSRAKNIQYFGAGTRLSVL.

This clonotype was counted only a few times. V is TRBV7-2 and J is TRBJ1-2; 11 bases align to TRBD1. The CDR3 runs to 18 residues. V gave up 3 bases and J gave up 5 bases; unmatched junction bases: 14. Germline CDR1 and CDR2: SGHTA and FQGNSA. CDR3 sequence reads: CASSFGSGQGALGYGYTF. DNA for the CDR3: TGTGCCAGCAGCTTCGGCTCCGGACAGGGGGCATTAGGTTATGGCTACACCTTC.

The CDR3 bases are TGTGCCAGCTTCGAGGGGGCGGGAGTCTACAATGAGCAGTTCTTC. It translates to CASFEGAGVYNEQFF. The chain couples TRBV2 to TRBJ2-1; D could derive from TRBD1 or TRBD2 (7 bases each). The germline V and J ends were trimmed by 8 bases and 3 bases, with 17 bases remaining between them. CDR1 is SNHLY and CDR2 is FYNNEI in the germline V gene. The CDR3 sequence is 15 residues long.